What follows is one TCR beta chain and its context. Germline V gene data show CDR1 as SEHNR and CDR2 as FQNEAQ (reference sequence). The CDR3 loop spans 14 amino acids. Losses at the gene ends were 5 bases for V and 5 bases for J; bases not matched to a gene: 6. The data stem from a study of blood T cell repertoires in COVID-19. Study-wide background: Researchers got acute and convalescent COVID-19 samples from the United States, Italy and Spain. T cells, B-cell-depleted T cells, or PBMCs supplied cDNA or gDNA.

Authors' data handling: Quantification of nucleated cells was approximated via reference gene primer amplification. The data were produced by immunoSEQ multiplex PCR, yet TCRdb's version contains in-frame clones alone and is incomplete. The V and J calls and clone size were taken over from that table, and D and trimming were inferred from the DNA. The sample holds about 120,000 clones, more than 75% seen once. The rearrangement links TRBV7-9 to TRBJ2-7, with 10 nucleotides matching TRBD1. Sequenced: peripheral blood. This TCR was recovered from a man aged 35 to 55 with acute or convalescent COVID-19. The CDR3 sequence is CASSQGQGFHEQYF. The CDR3 DNA reads as TGTGCCAGCAGCCAGGGACAGGGGTTCCACGAGCAGTACTTC.